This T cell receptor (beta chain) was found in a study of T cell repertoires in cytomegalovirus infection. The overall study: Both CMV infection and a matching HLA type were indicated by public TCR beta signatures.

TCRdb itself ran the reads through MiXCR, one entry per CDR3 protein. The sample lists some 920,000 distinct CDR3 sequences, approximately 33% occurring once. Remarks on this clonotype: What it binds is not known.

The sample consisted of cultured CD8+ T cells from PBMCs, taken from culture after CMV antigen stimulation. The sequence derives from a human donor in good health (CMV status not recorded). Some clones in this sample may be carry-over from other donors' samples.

CDR3 DNA sequence: TGTGCCAGCAGCTTAGTTGGAAGTGTCGGGGAGCTGTTTTTT. It yields the protein CASSLVGSVGELFF. The chain uses TRBV7-3 and TRBJ2-2; no definite D call. Germline V gives CDR1 SGHTA, CDR2 FQGTGA. This CDR3 region has 14 residues. V gave up 2 bases and J gave up 7 bases, with 11 bases separating them.